The clone carrying this TCR beta chain has a handful of counts. Its specificity is not known. It was with a sample-barcoded 5' primer and a J-beta primer mix that a second PCR of about 6 to 12 cycles was run. TCRdb redid the calling of the 5' RACE reads with MiXCR, one entry per CDR3 protein. Among around 820,000 distinct CDR3 sequences listed, 25% were seen once. The CDR3 is 15 residues long. Trimming cost V 1 base and J 0 bases, with 11 bases left between them. Germline lookup yields CDR1 DFQATT and CDR2 SNEGSKA (reference sequence). This sample stems from a study of blood T cells in healthy people across ages. Findings of the study overall: Roughly linear declines in TCR beta diversity per million T cells occurred with age.

These sequences were also reported in another study, on T cells of mothers and their children.

Sequenced material: blood. This clonotype originated in a boy aged 5-17 years in good health. V and J are TRBV20-1 and TRBJ2-3; no clear D gene. The CDR3 DNA sequence: TGCAGTGCTAGAGTAGGCAGCTTTAGCACAGATACGCAGTATTTT. Protein sequence: CSARVGSFSTDTQYF.